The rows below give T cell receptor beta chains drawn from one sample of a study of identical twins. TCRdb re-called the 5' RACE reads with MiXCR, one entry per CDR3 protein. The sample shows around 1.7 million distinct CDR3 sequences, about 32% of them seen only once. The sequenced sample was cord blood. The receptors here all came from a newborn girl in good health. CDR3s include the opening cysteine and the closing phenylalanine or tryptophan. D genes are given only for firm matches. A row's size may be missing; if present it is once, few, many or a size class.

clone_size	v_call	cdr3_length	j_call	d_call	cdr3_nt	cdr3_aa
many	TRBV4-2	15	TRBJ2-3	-	TGTGCCAGCAGCCAAGCTCCGGTTAGCACAGATACGCAGTATTTT	CASSQAPVSTDTQYF
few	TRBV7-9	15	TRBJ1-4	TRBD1	TGTGCCAGCAGCATCCGGACAGGCTTGAATGAAAAACTGTTTTTT	CASSIRTGLNEKLFF
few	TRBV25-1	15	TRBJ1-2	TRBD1	TGTGCCACCTCACCGAGCCGGGACAGCCACTATGGCTACACCTTC	CATSPSRDSHYGYTF
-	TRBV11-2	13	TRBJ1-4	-	TGTGCCAGCAGCCCCAGGCCCGATGAAAAACTGTTTTTT	CASSPRPDEKLFF
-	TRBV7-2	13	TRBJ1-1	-	TGTGCCAGCAGCTACGACCGAAGACAGTTGGCTTTCTTT	CASSYDRRQLAFF
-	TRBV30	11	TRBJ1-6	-	TGTGCCTGGACGGACAATTCTCCCCTCCACTTT	CAWTDNSPLHF
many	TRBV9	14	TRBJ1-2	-	TGTGCCAGCAGCGTAGGTCTCCCAGGGCATGGCTACACCTTC	CASSVGLPGHGYTF
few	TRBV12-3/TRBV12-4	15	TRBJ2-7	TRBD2	TGTGCCAGCAGTTTATTCCTAGCGGGGTCCTCCGAGCAGTACTTC	CASSLFLAGSSEQYF
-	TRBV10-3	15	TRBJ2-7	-	TGTGCCATCAGTCAACTAAGGGACGGGCCCTACGAGCAGTACTTC	CAISQLRDGPYEQYF
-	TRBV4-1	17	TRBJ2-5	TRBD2	TGCGCCAGCAGCCGCCATCTTATTAGCGGGAAACAAGAGACCCAGTACTTC	CASSRHLISGKQETQYF
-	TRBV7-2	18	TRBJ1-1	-	TGTGCCAGCAGCTTATTAGGGCCTGACGGGGGGTCAAACACTGAAGCTTTCTTT	CASSLLGPDGGSNTEAFF
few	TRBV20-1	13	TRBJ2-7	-	TGCAGTGCTAGAGTCGGCAGATCCTACGAGCAGTACTTC	CSARVGRSYEQYF
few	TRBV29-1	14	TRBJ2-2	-	TGCAGCGTTGAGGACCCCCCGAACACCGGGGAGCTGTTTTTT	CSVEDPPNTGELFF
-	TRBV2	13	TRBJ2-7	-	TGTGCCAGCACGGGTCAGCCCTCCTACGAGCAGTACTTC	CASTGQPSYEQYF
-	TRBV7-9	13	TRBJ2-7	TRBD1	TGTGCTACAGCCCGGGACAGGGGATACGAGCAGTACTTC	CATARDRGYEQYF
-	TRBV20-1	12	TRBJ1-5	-	TGCAGTGCTCGGATAAGGAATCAGCCCCAGCATTTT	CSARIRNQPQHF
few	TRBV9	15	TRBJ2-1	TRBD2	TGTGCCAGCAGCGAAACTAGCGCCTCCTACAATGAGCAGTTCTTC	CASSETSASYNEQFF
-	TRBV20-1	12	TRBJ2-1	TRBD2	TGCAGTGCTAGTTACGCGGGAGAGACCCAGTTCTTC	CSASYAGETQFF
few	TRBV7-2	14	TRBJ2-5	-	TGTGCCAGCAGCTTAGATAAAATCGTGGAGACCCAGTACTTC	CASSLDKIVETQYF
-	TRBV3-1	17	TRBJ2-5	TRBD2	TGTGCCAGCAGCCCACGACTAGCGGGATTTCGGCAAGAGACCCAGTACTTC	CASSPRLAGFRQETQYF
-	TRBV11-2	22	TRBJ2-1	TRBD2	TGTGCCAGCAGCTTGGAGATCCGGGAGCGGGAGGTTCAATTAAGCTCCTACAATGAGCAGTTCTTC	CASSLEIREREVQLSSYNEQFF
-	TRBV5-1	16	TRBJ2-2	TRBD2	TGCGCCAGCAGCTTCGTGGTAGCGGGGAACACCGGGGAGCTGTTTTTT	CASSFVVAGNTGELFF
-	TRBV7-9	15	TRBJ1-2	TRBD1	TGTGCCAGCAGGACAGGGATGTCGGCTAACTATGGCTACACCTTC	CASRTGMSANYGYTF
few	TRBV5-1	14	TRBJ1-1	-	TGCGCCAGCAGCTTGGCGAGGCAGGCCACTGAAGCTTTCTTT	CASSLARQATEAFF
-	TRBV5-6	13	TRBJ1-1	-	TGTGCCAGCAGCTTTGGGAACAGGGCTGAAGCTTTCTTT	CASSFGNRAEAFF
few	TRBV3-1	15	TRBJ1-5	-	TGTGCCAGCAGCCCCTCAACAAGAGCTGGTCAGCCCCAGCATTTT	CASSPSTRAGQPQHF
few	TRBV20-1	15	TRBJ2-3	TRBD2	TGCAGTGCTATTTGGACTAGCGCCAGCACAGATACGCAGTATTTT	CSAIWTSASTDTQYF
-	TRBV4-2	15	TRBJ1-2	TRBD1	TGTGCCAGCAGCCAAGCAGGACAGGTGGACTATGGCTACACCTTC	CASSQAGQVDYGYTF
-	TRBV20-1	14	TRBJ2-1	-	TGCAGTGCTAGAGATCGCGCTTTGTACAATGAGCAGTTCTTC	CSARDRALYNEQFF
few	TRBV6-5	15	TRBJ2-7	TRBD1	TGTGCCAGCAGTTACTCTTTCCCTAAACAGGGGGAGCAGTACTTC	CASSYSFPKQGEQYF
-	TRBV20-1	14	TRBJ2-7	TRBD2	TGCAGTACTAGGGATCTAGCGGGGGCCTACGAGCAGTACTTC	CSTRDLAGAYEQYF
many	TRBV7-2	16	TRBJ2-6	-	TGTGCCAGCAGCTTGGATCGCAGCTCTGGGGCCAACGTCCTGACTTTC	CASSLDRSSGANVLTF
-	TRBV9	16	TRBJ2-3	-	TGTGCCAGCAGCGTAGATCTCAGAACTAGCACAGATACGCAGTATTTT	CASSVDLRTSTDTQYF
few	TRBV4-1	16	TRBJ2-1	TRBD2	TGCGCCAGCAGCCGACTCGGACTAGCGGCCGACAATGAGCAGTTCTTC	CASSRLGLAADNEQFF
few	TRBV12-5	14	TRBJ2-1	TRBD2	TGTGCTAGTGGTTTGGGGGGGGGACACAATGAGCAGTTCTTC	CASGLGGGHNEQFF
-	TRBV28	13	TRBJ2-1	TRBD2	TGTGCCAGCCGGGTGGGGGGACTAAATGAGCAGTTCTTC	CASRVGGLNEQFF
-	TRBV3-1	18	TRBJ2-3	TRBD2	TGTGTCAGCAGCCAAGCGGGACTAGCGGAAACCTTCACAGATACGCAGTATTTT	CVSSQAGLAETFTDTQYF
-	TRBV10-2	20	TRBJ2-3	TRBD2	TGCGCCAGCAGTGAGTCGGGACTAGCGGGGGGTTGGGGTTCCACAGATACGCAGTATTTT	CASSESGLAGGWGSTDTQYF
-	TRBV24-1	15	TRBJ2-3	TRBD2	TGTGCCACCAGTGACAACCCGGGACTAGCAGATACGCAGTATTTT	CATSDNPGLADTQYF
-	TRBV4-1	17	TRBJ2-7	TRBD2	TGCGCCAGCAGCCAATGGGTTCTAGCGGGAGTTCGGAACGAGCAGTACTTC	CASSQWVLAGVRNEQYF
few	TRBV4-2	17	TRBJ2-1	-	TGTGCCAGCAGCCAAGATCGAGGAGGGAGGTATTTTGCTGAGCAGTTCTTC	CASSQDRGGRYFAEQFF
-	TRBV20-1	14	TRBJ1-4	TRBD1	TGCAGTGCTAGGGAGGGACAGAGGATGGAAAAACTGTTTTTT	CSAREGQRMEKLFF
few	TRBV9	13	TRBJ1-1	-	TGTGCCAGTCAGGTTTACATGAACACTGAAGCTTTCTTT	CASQVYMNTEAFF
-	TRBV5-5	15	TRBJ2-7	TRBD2	TGTGCCAGCAGCCCCCGGTCAGCGGGAGACTACGAGCAGTACTTC	CASSPRSAGDYEQYF
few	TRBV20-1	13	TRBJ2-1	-	TGCAGTGCTAGGGCGAGTCGCGGATATTGGCAGTTCTTC	CSARASRGYWQFF